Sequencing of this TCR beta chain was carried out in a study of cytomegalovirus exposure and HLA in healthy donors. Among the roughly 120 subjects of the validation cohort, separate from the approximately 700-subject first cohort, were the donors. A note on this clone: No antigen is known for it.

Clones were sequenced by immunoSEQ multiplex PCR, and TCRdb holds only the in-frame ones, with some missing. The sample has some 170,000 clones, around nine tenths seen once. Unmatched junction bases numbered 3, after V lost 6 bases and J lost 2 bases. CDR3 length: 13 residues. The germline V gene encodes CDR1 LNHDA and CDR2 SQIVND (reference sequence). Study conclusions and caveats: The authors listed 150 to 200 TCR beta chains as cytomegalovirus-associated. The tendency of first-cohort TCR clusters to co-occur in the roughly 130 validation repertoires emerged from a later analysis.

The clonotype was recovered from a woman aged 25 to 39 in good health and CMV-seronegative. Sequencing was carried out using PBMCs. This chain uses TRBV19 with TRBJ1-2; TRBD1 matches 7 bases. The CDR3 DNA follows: TGTGCCAGTAGGTGGGACAGAAACTATGGCTACACCTTC. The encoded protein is CASRWDRNYGYTF.